This TCR beta chain was observed in a study of control samples from healthy donors and cancer patients. Using immunoSEQ multiplex PCR, the repertoire was profiled, and TCRdb retains in-frame clones only, with some absent. In the table there are more than 95,000 clones, about 93% of which are singletons. Germline V gene sequence: CDR1 SGHNT, CDR2 YYREEE (reference sequence). V lost 7 bases, J lost 3 bases, and 14 bases lay in between. The CDR3 totals 14 residues. The chain is built from TRBV5-4 and TRBJ2-4; possible D gene TRBD1, 6 bases. The sample consisted of blood. The receptor's source is a man younger than 40 in good health. The CDR3 nucleotides read TGTGCCAGCGCTACAGGGTACGGCAAAAACATTCAGTACTTC. It encodes CASATGYGKNIQYF.